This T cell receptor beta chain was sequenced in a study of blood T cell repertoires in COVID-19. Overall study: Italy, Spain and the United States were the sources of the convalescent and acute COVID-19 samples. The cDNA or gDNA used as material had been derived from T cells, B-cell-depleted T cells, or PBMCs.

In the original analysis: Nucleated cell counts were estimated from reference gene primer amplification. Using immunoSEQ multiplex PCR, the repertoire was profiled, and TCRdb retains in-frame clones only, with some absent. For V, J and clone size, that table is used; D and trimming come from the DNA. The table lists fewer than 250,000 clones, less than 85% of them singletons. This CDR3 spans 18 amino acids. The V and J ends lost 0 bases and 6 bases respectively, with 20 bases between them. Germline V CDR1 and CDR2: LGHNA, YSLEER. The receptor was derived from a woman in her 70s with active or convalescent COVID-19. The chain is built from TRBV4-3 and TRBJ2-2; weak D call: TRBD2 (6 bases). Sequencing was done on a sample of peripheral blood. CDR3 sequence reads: CASSQEDDMGEEAGELFF. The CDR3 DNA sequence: TGCGCCAGCAGCCAAGAGGACGACATGGGGGAGGAGGCCGGGGAGCTGTTTTTT.